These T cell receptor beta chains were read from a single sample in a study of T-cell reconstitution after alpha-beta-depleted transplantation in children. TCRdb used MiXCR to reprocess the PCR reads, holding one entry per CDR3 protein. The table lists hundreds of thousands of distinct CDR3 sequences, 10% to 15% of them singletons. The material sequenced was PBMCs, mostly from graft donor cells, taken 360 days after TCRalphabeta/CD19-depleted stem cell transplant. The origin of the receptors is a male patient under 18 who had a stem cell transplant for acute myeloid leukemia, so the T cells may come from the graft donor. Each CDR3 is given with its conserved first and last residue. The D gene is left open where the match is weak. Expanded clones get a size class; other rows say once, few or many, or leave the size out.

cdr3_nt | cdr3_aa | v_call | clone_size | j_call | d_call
TGTGCCAGCAGTTCCCCTCCGGGAGGGATAACCGGGGAGCTGTTTTTT | CASSSPPGGITGELFF | TRBV27 | few | TRBJ2-2 | TRBD2
TGCGCCAGCAGCCTGCTGATGCGCACAGATACGCAGTATTTT | CASSLLMRTDTQYF | TRBV4-3 | few | TRBJ2-3 | NA
TGTGCCAGCAGCTTAGTGGGTAGCGGGTACGAGCAGTACTTC | CASSLVGSGYEQYF | TRBV7-6 | many | TRBJ2-7 | TRBD2
TGTGCCAGCAGCCCCCGGGGCGGGAGGGCCCCAGATACGCAGTATTTT | CASSPRGGRAPDTQYF | TRBV7-3 | many | TRBJ2-3 | TRBD2
TGTGCCAGCAGCCCGGGACTAGCGTTCGAGCAGTACTTC | CASSPGLAFEQYF | TRBV11-2 | NA | TRBJ2-7 | TRBD2
TGTGCCAGCAGCTTAGCGCAGTCAGGGGTTAGAAACACCATATATTTT | CASSLAQSGVRNTIYF | TRBV7-2 | NA | TRBJ1-3 | NA
TGTGCCAGCAGCTCCCTAGCGGGAGCCGCCAATGAGCAGTTCTTC | CASSSLAGAANEQFF | TRBV7-2 | NA | TRBJ2-1 | TRBD2
TGTGCCAGCAGAACTTCCAGGGGGATCCAAACAGATACGCAGTATTTT | CASRTSRGIQTDTQYF | TRBV28 | NA | TRBJ2-3 | TRBD1
TGTGCCACCAGCAGAGATCCCCGGACAGGGGGTCGCTACGAGCAGTACTTC | CATSRDPRTGGRYEQYF | TRBV15 | few | TRBJ2-7 | TRBD1
TGCAGTGCTCCCGAGGACTCTGGCTACAATGAGCAGTTCTTC | CSAPEDSGYNEQFF | TRBV20-1 | once | TRBJ2-1 | NA
TGCAGCGCCCTGGGCACCCTCCTAGGAGGTGGGGAGACCCAGTACTTC | CSALGTLLGGGETQYF | TRBV29-1 | once | TRBJ2-5 | NA
TGTGCCAGCAGCCCGGCTGGCGGAGAGCAGTACTTC | CASSPAGGEQYF | TRBV11-3 | NA | TRBJ2-7 | NA
TGCGCCAGCAGCTTCCGGTTCCAAGAGACCCAGTACTTC | CASSFRFQETQYF | TRBV5-1 | NA | TRBJ2-5 | NA